This T cell receptor beta chain was sequenced during a study of OX40 agonist ivuxolimab in advanced cancers. Study context: Ivuxolimab, an antibody acting as an agonist of OX40 (CD134), was used to treat patients. Hepatocellular carcinoma, melanoma, renal cell or head and neck cancer occurred in dose-escalation patients.

This table comes from immunoSEQ multiplex PCR, and its TCRdb copy is limited to in-frame clones, with some not included. The sample records about 88,000 clones, 75% to 90% being singletons. Deletions cut 3 bases from V and 3 bases from J, with 11 bases between. From germline, CDR1 is SGHTA and CDR2 FQGNSA. The CDR3 runs to 15 residues. Autoimmune disease history or systemic immunosuppression led to patients being barred. The chain employs TRBV7-2 and TRBJ1-4; D is unresolved. The sequence came from an adult with an advanced solid tumor such as melanoma, head and neck, liver or kidney cancer. The sample in question was CD4+ or CD8+ T cells sorted from blood, obtained in a trial of the OX40 agonist ivuxolimab. The DNA of the CDR3 is TGTGCCAGCAGCTTTATAGGGTCGGCTAATGAAAAACTGTTTTTT. As protein: CASSFIGSANEKLFF.